The 3 T cell receptor beta chains below were found in one sample sequenced in a study of blood T cell repertoires in COVID-19. TCRdb's table, derived via immunoSEQ multiplex PCR, lists solely in-frame clones and lacks some. The sample includes over 200,000 clones, 88% seen only once; the top ten take roughly 3.7%. Sample: PBMCs or T cells enriched from blood (not recorded which). Source of these receptors: a woman in her 30s who had been exposed to COVID-19.

This clone was picked up one time. The chain uses TRBV29-1 and TRBJ2-1, with 10 bases matching TRBD1. There are 18 residues in the CDR3. Germline V lookup: CDR1 SQVTM, CDR2 ANQGSEA. J gave up 7 bases and V 0 bases, and 15 bases lay outside the gene matches. The CDR3 bases are TGCAGCGTTGAAGAGGCTTATCCGGGACAGGGGATTGGGAATGAGCAGTTCTTC. It specifies CSVEEAYPGQGIGNEQFF.

The V gene is TRBV9, the J gene TRBJ2-7; TRBD2 matches 7 bases. The germline gives CDR1 SGDLS, CDR2 YYNGEE. The CDR3 consists of 13 residues. Trimming removed 1 base from V and 3 bases from J; junction bases left unmatched: 1. For the CDR3, the DNA is TGTGCCAGCAGCGTAACGGGAGGCTACGAGCAGTACTTC. It is translated as CASSVTGGYEQYF.

The chain combines TRBV2 with TRBJ2-2; 7 nucleotides align to TRBD1. CDR3 size: 12 residues. V lost 4 bases and J lost 9; bases outside the gene matches: 2. Germline V gene lookup returns CDR1 SNHLY and CDR2 FYNNEI. The CDR3 protein is CASSVQGWELFF. The CDR3 DNA follows: TGTGCCAGCAGTGTACAGGGGTGGGAGCTGTTTTTT.